Listed here is a single T cell receptor beta chain. Antigen specificity is unknown. The CDR3 covers 17 residues. Trimming removed 0 bases at V and 3 bases at J, with 14 bases between. Germline V gives CDR1 LGHNA, CDR2 YSLEER. Libraries were prepared by immunoSEQ multiplex PCR; TCRdb keeps only in-frame clonotypes and omits some of them. This sample has 440,000 or so clones; less than 95% occur once, and the top ten carry about 4.4%. As for treatment: about 20 received Ad26.COV2.S at low or high dose, single or two shots; 5 received placebo; per-sample allocation not given. Collection of samples fell on day 63 after the first vaccine or placebo injection. A Boston adult aged 18-55 years was the donor. As its vector, the vaccine had Ad26, which expressed Wuhan-strain SARS-CoV-2 spike. The data were taken from a study of Ad26.COV2.S vaccination and SARS-CoV-2 variants. Study background: Ad26.COV2.S was injected intramuscularly once or twice, 56 days apart.

Study-wide results and limits: Measurement of non-spike TCR breadth gave similar results in vaccine and placebo recipients.

The sequence was collected from a person aged 18 to 59 who received the Ad26.COV2.S COVID-19 vaccine or a placebo. The V and J genes are TRBV4-3 and TRBJ2-2; the D gene is possibly TRBD1 (6 bases). The material was peripheral blood, obtained in a trial of Ad26.COV2.S vaccine versus placebo. CDR3 region: CASSQEGLDSYTGELFF. The CDR3, as DNA: TGCGCCAGCAGCCAAGAGGGGCTGGACAGTTACACCGGGGAGCTGTTTTTT.